This is a list of T cell receptor beta chains from one sample in a study of neurological immune-mediated disorders. Each CDR3 protein gets one entry after TCRdb re-called the 5' RACE reads with MiXCR. The sample lists roughly 50,000 distinct CDR3 sequences, about 9.3% occurring once. The source material was PBMCs. The origin of the receptors is a man between 65 and 85 years old with HTLV-1-associated myelopathy (HAM/TSP). CDR3s include the opening cysteine and the closing phenylalanine or tryptophan. Size is omitted from some rows. Given values are once, few, many or a class for expanded clones.

j_call clone_size v_call cdr3_aa
TRBJ1-5 many TRBV20-1 CSARDLILSDRVSNQPQHF
TRBJ1-2 many TRBV28 CASSRFGVGYTF
TRBJ2-5 NA TRBV9 CASSGGLARQETQYF
TRBJ2-1 many TRBV7-2 CASSREASSYNEQFF
TRBJ2-1 NA TRBV3-1 CASSQAPLFFF
TRBJ2-3 many TRBV20-1 CSAGVERGVETDTQYF
TRBJ2-2 many TRBV9 CASSVNPPGGAGAGELFF
TRBJ1-2 NA TRBV20-1 CSASPGGSYGYTF
TRBJ2-2 many TRBV18 CASSPRQGQNTGELFF
TRBJ1-1 many TRBV7-2 CASSRNGRTEAFF
TRBJ2-3 many TRBV20-1 CSARDIGTGVTDTQYF
TRBJ2-7 many TRBV27 CASSYRDLGDEQYF
TRBJ1-5 many TRBV15 CATSNGRLQHF
TRBJ2-3 NA TRBV4-1 CASSQVGTSGTTDTQYF
TRBJ2-7 NA TRBV20-1 CSNLAEGNPYEQYF
TRBJ2-7 many TRBV5-1 CASSREGVAEQYF
TRBJ1-2 many TRBV12-3/TRBV12-4 CASSLGPTLGYTF
TRBJ2-1 NA TRBV5-1 CASSTDGRAEQFF
TRBJ1-5 medium-sized TRBV7-9 CASSSRYDQPQHF
TRBJ2-1 NA TRBV7-3 CVSSLAGGYERFF
NA NA TRBV27 CASSPNSSSGGETQFF
TRBJ2-1 many TRBV7-9 CASSPTSLKSGEQFF
TRBJ2-2 many TRBV28 CASSSQAGDTGELFF
TRBJ2-3 many TRBV20-1 CSARAGTSGRQDTQYF
TRBJ2-7 many TRBV6-5 CASSYSRRTPPYEQYF
TRBJ1-4 many TRBV6-9 CASSKRGQVNEKLFF
TRBJ1-2 NA TRBV6-5 CASRNDRGEGYTF
TRBJ2-1 many TRBV10-3 CAISRDSYSEQFF
TRBJ1-2 many TRBV28 CASSGSLGANYGYTF
TRBJ2-7 many TRBV28 CASGPPPFYEQYF
TRBJ2-2 many TRBV12-3/TRBV12-4 CASSFVVGEATGELFF
TRBJ2-5 many TRBV12-3/TRBV12-4 CASTNREGVGKTQYF
TRBJ2-5 many TRBV7-3 CASSLRGGTQYF
TRBJ2-5 many TRBV18 CASSPPPGDKTQYF
TRBJ1-3 many TRBV3-1 CASSHVQDTIYF
TRBJ1-4 many TRBV11-2 CASSLEAGGNEKLFF
TRBJ1-5 many TRBV7-9 CASRRPTVSNQPQHF
TRBJ1-6 few TRBV12-3/TRBV12-4 CASSLGPGTGYNSPLHF